A selection of T cell receptor beta chains follows, all from one sample in a study of blood T cell repertoires in COVID-19. The assay was immunoSEQ multiplex PCR, and TCRdb's table has in-frame clones only and misses some. The sample contains about 190,000 clones, 70% to 90% of which appear only once. Sequences were obtained from peripheral blood. The receptor source for this set is a man aged 40-50 years with active or convalescent COVID-19. The CDR3 runs from the conserved cysteine through the conserved F or W. D genes are given only for firm matches. Size tells how often a clone was seen (once, few, many) or the class of an expanded clone, and some rows leave it out.

cdr3_aa cdr3_nt d_call j_call clone_size v_call
CASSLEGQGLWTFF TGCGCCAGCAGCTTGGAGGGACAGGGCTTATGGACTTTCTTT TRBD1 TRBJ1-1 NA TRBV5-1
CAWDQNPNEKLFF TGTGCCTGGGACCAGAATCCCAATGAAAAACTGTTTTTT NA TRBJ1-4 NA TRBV30
CASRVTSGGGYEQYF TGTGCCAGCAGGGTCACTAGCGGGGGAGGTTACGAGCAGTACTTC TRBD2 TRBJ2-7 NA TRBV7-2
CASSLGGGSETQYF TGTGCCAGCAGTTTGGGAGGGGGATCCGAGACCCAGTACTTC NA TRBJ2-5 once TRBV28
CASSMALAGGLFSYEQYF TGTGCCAGCTCAATGGCACTAGCGGGGGGCCTTTTTTCCTACGAGCAGTACTTC TRBD2 TRBJ2-7 NA TRBV18
CTSSLMAGGPPDTQYF TGCACCAGCAGCCTAATGGCGGGGGGGCCCCCAGATACGCAGTATTTT NA TRBJ2-3 NA TRBV1
CAWSQGLNTEAFF TGTGCCTGGTCACAGGGACTGAACACTGAAGCTTTCTTT NA TRBJ1-1 NA TRBV30
CASSIPGVPGYTF TGTGCCAGCAGTATCCCCGGGGTTCCGGGCTACACCTTC NA TRBJ1-2 NA TRBV6-5
CAWSWRGGNQPQHF TGTGCCTGGAGTTGGAGGGGGGGGAATCAGCCCCAGCATTTT NA TRBJ1-5 NA TRBV30
CASSLSGTGDSPLHF TGTGCCAGCAGTTTATCCGGGACAGGGGATTCACCCCTCCACTTT TRBD1 TRBJ1-6 NA TRBV28
CASSKTSGPSYEQYF TGTGCCAGCAGTAAAACTAGCGGGCCCTCCTACGAGCAGTACTTC TRBD2 TRBJ2-7 NA TRBV6-6
CASSPDRGGYGYTF TGTGCCAGCTCACCCGACAGGGGTGGATATGGCTACACCTTC TRBD1 TRBJ1-2 NA TRBV18
CAWSPTGLGNEKLFF TGTGCCTGGAGTCCAACAGGGCTGGGTAATGAAAAACTGTTTTTT NA TRBJ1-4 NA TRBV30
CASSQGVTGANVLTF TGTGCCAGCAGCCAGGGGGTGACTGGGGCCAACGTCCTGACTTTC TRBD1 TRBJ2-6 NA TRBV7-3
CAWSDSGYGYTF TGTGCCTGGAGTGATTCCGGCTATGGCTACACCTTC NA TRBJ1-2 NA TRBV30
CASSVTVHSNQPQHF TGTGCCAGCAGCGTGACAGTTCATAGCAATCAGCCCCAGCATTTT NA TRBJ1-5 NA TRBV5-5
CASSPTEIYSNQPQHF TGTGCCAGCTCACCGACAGAGATTTATAGCAATCAGCCCCAGCATTTT NA TRBJ1-5 NA TRBV18
CASSQRLNYGYTF TGTGCCAGCAGCCAACGGTTAAACTATGGCTACACCTTC NA TRBJ1-2 NA TRBV3-1/TRBV3-2
CASSQEEGLNTEAFF TGCGCCAGCAGCCAAGAGGAGGGGTTGAACACTGAAGCTTTCTTT NA TRBJ1-1 NA TRBV4-3
CASNRGHGELFF TGTGCCAGCAACCGGGGTCACGGGGAGCTGTTTTTT NA TRBJ2-2 NA TRBV6-1
CASSEGRTGRYEQYF TGTGCTAGCAGTGAAGGGAGGACAGGGCGCTACGAGCAGTACTTC TRBD1 TRBJ2-7 NA TRBV6-1
CASSQRTGANEQFF TGTGCCAGCAGCCAACGGACAGGGGCCAATGAGCAGTTCTTC TRBD1 TRBJ2-1 NA TRBV6-5
CASSPLNRGRADTQYF TGTGCCAGCTCACCCCTAAACAGGGGGCGGGCAGATACGCAGTATTTT TRBD1 TRBJ2-3 NA TRBV18
CASIPARQRGITDTQYF TGTGCCAGCATCCCTGCCCGCCAGCGGGGGATTACAGATACGCAGTATTTT TRBD2 TRBJ2-3 few TRBV28
CASSPRGRGSADTQYF TGTGCCAGCAGCCCAAGAGGGAGGGGGAGCGCAGATACGCAGTATTTT NA TRBJ2-3 NA TRBV7-8
CASSLSTGSNQPQHF TGCGCCAGCAGTCTGTCTACAGGTAGCAATCAGCCCCAGCATTTT NA TRBJ1-5 NA TRBV10-2
CAISESIGDTEAFF TGTGCCATCAGTGAGTCGATAGGGGACACTGAAGCTTTCTTT NA TRBJ1-1 NA TRBV10-3